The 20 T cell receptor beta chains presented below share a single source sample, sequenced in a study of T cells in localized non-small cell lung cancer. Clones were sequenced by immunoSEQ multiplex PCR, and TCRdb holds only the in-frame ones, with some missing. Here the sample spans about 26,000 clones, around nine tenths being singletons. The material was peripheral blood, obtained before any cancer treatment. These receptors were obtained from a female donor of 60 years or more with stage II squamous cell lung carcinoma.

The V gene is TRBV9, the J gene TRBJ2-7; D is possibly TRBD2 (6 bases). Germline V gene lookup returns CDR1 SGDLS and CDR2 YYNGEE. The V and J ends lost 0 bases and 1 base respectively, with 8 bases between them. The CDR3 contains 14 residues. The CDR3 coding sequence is TGTGCCAGCAGCGTAGGGGGGGAATCCTACGAGCAGTACTTC. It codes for CASSVGGESYEQYF.

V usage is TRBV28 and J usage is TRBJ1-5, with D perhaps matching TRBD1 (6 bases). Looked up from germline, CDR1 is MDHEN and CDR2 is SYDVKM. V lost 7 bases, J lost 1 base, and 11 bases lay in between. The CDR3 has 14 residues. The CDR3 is CASKQGISNQPQHF. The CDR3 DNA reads TGTGCCAGCAAGCAGGGGATAAGCAATCAGCCCCAGCATTTT. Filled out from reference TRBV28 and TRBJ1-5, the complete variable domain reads DVKVTQSSRYLVKRTGEKVFLECVQDMDHENMFWYRQDPGLGLRLIYFSYDVKMKEKGDIPEGYSVSREKKERFSLILESASTNQTSMYLCASKQGISNQPQHFGDGTRLSIL.

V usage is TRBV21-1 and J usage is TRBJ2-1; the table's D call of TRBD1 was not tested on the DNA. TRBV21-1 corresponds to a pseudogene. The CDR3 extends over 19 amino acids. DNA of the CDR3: TGTGCCAGCAGCTTCGCCCCTTTATCGAGACCGTGGGGCCACAATGAGCAGTTCTTC. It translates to CASSFAPLSRPWGHNEQFF.

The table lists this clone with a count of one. This chain's CDR3 is CASSRDRGRSPLHF. CDR3 nucleotides: TGTGCCAGCAGTAGGGACAGGGGGCGTTCACCCCTCCACTTT. V usage is TRBV11-2 and J usage is TRBJ1-6, with 12 bases aligning to TRBD1. The ends lost 6 bases at V and 9 bases at J; junction bases unmatched: 3. Germline V lookup: CDR1 SGHAT, CDR2 FQNNGV. The CDR3 length is 14 residues. The complete variable domain, with remaining parts taken from reference TRBV11-2 and TRBJ1-6, reads EAGVAQSPRYKIIEKRQSVAFWCNPISGHATLYWYQQILGQGPKLLIQFQNNGVVDDSQLPKDRFSAERLKGVDSTLKIQPAKLEDSAVYLCASSRDRGRSPLHFGNGTRLTVT.

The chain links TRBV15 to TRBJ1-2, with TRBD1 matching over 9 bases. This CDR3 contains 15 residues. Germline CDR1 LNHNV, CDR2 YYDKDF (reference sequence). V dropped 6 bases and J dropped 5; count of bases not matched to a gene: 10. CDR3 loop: CATSSPGQGYYGYTF. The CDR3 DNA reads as TGTGCCACCAGTTCCCCGGGACAGGGTTATTATGGCTACACCTTC. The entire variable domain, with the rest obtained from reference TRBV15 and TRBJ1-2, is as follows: DAMVIQNPRYQVTQFGKPVTLSCSQTLNHNVMYWYQQKSSQAPKLLFHYYDKDFNNEADTPDNFQSRRPNTSFCFLDIRSPGLGDTAMYLCATSSPGQGYYGYTFGSGTRLTVV.

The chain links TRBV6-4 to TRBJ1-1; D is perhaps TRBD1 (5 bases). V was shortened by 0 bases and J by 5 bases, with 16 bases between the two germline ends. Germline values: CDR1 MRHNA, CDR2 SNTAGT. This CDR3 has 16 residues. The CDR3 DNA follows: TGTGCCAGCAGTGACTCGCCCGGGACCAGAGGGACTGAAGCTTTCTTT. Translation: CASSDSPGTRGTEAFF.

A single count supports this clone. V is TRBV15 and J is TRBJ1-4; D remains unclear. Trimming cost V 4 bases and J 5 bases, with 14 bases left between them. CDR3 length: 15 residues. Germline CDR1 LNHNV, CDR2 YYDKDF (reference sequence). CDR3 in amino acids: CATSTKTAGNEKLFF. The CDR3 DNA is TGTGCCACCAGCACAAAGACGGCAGGCAATGAAAAACTGTTTTTT.

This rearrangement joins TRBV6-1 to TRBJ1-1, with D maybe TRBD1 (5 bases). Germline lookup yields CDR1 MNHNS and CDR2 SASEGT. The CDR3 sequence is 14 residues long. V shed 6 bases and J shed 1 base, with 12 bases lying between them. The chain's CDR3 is CASRVTGGNTEAFF. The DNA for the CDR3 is TGTGCCAGCAGAGTTACCGGGGGGAACACTGAAGCTTTCTTT.

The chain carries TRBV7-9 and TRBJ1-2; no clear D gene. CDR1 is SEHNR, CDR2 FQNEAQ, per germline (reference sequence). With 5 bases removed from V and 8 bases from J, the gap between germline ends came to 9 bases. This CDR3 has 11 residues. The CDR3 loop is CASSRSEGYTF. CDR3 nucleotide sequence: TGTGCCAGCAGCCGCTCGGAAGGCTACACCTTC. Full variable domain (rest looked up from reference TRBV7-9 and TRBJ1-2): DTGVSQNPRHKITKRGQNVTFRCDPISEHNRLYWYRQTLGQGPEFLTYFQNEAQLEKSRLLSDRFSAERPKGSFSTLEIQRTEQGDSAMYLCASSRSEGYTFGSGTRLTVV.

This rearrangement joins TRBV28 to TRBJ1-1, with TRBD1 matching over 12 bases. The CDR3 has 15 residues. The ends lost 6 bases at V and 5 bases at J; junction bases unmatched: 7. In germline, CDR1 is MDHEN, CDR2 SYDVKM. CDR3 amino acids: CASRGQGASGTEAFF. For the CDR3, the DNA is TGTGCCAGCAGGGGACAGGGGGCATCGGGGACTGAAGCTTTCTTT.

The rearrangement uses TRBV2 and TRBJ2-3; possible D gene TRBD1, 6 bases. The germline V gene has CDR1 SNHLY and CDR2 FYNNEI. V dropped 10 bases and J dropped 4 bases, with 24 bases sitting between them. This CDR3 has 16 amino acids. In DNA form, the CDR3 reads TGTGCCAACCTCCTATGGGACACCGGGACCTCAGATACGCAGTATTTT. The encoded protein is CANLLWDTGTSDTQYF.

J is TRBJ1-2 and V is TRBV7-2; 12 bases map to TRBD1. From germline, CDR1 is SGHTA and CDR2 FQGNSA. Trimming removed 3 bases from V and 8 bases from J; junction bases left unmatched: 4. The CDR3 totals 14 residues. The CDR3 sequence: CASSLGQGARGYTF. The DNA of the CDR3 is TGTGCCAGCAGCTTGGGACAGGGGGCCAGAGGCTACACCTTC. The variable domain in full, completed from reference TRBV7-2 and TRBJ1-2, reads GAGVSQSPSNKVTEKGKDVELRCDPISGHTALYWYRQSLGQGLEFLIYFQGNSAPDKSGLPSDRFSAERTGGSVSTLTIQRTQQEDSAVYLCASSLGQGARGYTFGSGTRLTVV.

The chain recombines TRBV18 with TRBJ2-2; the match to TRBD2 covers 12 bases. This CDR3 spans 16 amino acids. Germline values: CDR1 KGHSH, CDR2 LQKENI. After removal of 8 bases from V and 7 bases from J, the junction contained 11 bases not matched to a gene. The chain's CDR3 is CASPPLAGGPYGELFF. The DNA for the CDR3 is TGTGCCAGCCCCCCCCTAGCGGGAGGGCCTTACGGGGAGCTGTTTTTT.

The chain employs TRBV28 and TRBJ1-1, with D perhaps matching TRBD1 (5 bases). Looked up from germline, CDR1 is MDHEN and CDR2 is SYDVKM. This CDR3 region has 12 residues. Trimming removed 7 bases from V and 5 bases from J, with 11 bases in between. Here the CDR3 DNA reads TGTGCCAGCATGCTGAGGGGAACTGAAGCTTTCTTT. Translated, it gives CASMLRGTEAFF.

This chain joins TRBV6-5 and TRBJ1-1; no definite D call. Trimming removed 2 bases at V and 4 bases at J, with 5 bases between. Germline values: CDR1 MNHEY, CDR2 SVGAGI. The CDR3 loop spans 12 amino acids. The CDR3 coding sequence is TGTGCCAGCAGTTACGAATCCACTGAAGCTTTCTTT. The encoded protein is CASSYESTEAFF.

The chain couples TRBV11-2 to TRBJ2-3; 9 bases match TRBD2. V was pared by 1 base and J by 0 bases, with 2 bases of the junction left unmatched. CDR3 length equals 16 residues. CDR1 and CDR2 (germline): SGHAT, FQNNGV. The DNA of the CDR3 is TGTGCCAGCAGCTTAGGGGCGGGAGGGAGCACAGATACGCAGTATTTT. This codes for CASSLGAGGSTDTQYF.

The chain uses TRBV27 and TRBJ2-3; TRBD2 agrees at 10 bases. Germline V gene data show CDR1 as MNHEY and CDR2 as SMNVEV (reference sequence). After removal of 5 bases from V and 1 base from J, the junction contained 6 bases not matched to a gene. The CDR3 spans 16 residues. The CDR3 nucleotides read TGTGCCAGCAGTGCGGGACTAGCGAGGGGCACAGATACGCAGTATTTT. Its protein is CASSAGLARGTDTQYF.

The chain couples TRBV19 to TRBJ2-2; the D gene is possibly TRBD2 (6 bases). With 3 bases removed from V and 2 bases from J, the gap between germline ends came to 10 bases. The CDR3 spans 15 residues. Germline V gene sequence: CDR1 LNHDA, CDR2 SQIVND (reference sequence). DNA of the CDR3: TGTGCCAGTAGTATCTCGGGGGTAAACACCGGGGAGCTGTTTTTT. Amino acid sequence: CASSISGVNTGELFF.

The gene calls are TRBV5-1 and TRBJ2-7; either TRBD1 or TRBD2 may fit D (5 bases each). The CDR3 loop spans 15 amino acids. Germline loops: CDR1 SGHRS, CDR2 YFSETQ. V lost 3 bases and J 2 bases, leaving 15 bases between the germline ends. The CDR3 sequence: CASSSEVEGTYEQYF. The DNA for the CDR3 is TGCGCCAGCAGCTCAGAGGTTGAGGGGACCTACGAGCAGTACTTC.

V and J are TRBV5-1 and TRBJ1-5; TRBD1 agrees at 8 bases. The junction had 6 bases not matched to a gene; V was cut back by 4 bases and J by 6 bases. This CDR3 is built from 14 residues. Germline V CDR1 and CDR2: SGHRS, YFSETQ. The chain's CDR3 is CASSPGTGSQPQHF. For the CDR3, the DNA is TGCGCCAGCAGCCCCGGGACAGGTTCTCAGCCCCAGCATTTT. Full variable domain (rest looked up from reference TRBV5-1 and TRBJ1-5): KAGVTQTPRYLIKTRGQQVTLSCSPISGHRSVSWYQQTPGQGLQFLFEYFSETQRNKGNFPGRFSGRQFSNSRSEMNVSTLELGDSALYLCASSPGTGSQPQHFGDGTRLSIL.